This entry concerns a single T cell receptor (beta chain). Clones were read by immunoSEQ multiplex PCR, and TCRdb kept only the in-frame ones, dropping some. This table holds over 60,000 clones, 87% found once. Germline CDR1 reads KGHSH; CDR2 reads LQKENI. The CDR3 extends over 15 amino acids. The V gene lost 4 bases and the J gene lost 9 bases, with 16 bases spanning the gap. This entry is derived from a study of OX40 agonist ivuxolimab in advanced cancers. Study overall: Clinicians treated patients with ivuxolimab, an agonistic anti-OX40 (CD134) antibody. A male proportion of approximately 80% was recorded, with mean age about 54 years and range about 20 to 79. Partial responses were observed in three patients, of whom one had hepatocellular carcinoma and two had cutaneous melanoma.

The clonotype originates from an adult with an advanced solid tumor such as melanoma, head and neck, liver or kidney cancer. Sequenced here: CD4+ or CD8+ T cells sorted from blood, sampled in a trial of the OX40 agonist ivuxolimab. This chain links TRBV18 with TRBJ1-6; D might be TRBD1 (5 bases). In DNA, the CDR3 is TGTGCCAGCTCACTCGAGGACAAAACTGTTTCACCCCTCCACTTT. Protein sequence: CASSLEDKTVSPLHF.